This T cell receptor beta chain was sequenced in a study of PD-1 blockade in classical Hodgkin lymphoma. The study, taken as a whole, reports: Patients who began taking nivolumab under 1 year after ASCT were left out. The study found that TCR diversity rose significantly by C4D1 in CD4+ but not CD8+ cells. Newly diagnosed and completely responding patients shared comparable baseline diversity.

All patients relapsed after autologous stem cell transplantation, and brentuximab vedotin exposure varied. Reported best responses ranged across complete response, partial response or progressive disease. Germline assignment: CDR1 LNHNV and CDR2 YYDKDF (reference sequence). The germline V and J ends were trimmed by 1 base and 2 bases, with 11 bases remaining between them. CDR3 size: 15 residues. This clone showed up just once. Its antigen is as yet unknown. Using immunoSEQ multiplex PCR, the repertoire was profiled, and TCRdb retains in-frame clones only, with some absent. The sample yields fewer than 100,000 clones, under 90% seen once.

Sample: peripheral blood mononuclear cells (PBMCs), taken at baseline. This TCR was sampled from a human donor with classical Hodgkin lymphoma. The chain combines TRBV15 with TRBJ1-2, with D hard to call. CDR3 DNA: TGTGCCACCAGCAGAGGGGAGGATTCGAACTATGGCTACACCTTC. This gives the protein CATSRGEDSNYGYTF.